The 12 T cell receptor beta chains in this list originate from one sample, sequenced in a study of blood T cell repertoires in COVID-19. Here immunoSEQ multiplex PCR was the method, and the copy in TCRdb shows in-frame clones only, minus some. The table has hundreds of thousands of clones, 75% to 90% seen once. Input material: PBMCs or T cells enriched from blood (not recorded which). These receptors were obtained from a woman between 18 and 29 years old who had recovered from COVID-19.

This clone appeared once. The chain combines TRBV28 with TRBJ2-5; tentative D call: TRBD1 (5 bases). CDR3 length equals 14 residues. CDR1 and CDR2 (germline): MDHEN, SYDVKM. The V end was cut by 5 bases, the J end by 2 bases, with 12 bases between. The CDR3 nucleotides are TGTGCCAGCAGTCTCCACAGGAATCAAGAGACCCAGTACTTC. Translated, it gives CASSLHRNQETQYF. Drawing the rest from reference TRBV28 and TRBJ2-5, the complete variable domain is DVKVTQSSRYLVKRTGEKVFLECVQDMDHENMFWYRQDPGLGLRLIYFSYDVKMKEKGDIPEGYSVSREKKERFSLILESASTNQTSMYLCASSLHRNQETQYFGPGTRLLVL.

V usage is TRBV10-1 and J usage is TRBJ1-2, with no clear D. Trimming stripped 3 bases from V and 4 bases from J, with 6 bases between. The germline CDR1 and CDR2 sequences are WNHNN and SYGVQD (reference sequence). This CDR3 has 12 residues. The CDR3 sequence: CASSDFSYGYTF. The CDR3 bases are TGCGCCAGCAGTGATTTCAGCTATGGCTACACCTTC.

The chain combines TRBV3-1 (or the pseudogene TRBV3-2) with TRBJ1-1; D uncertain. Trimming stripped 4 bases from V and 5 bases from J, with 14 bases between. The CDR3 totals 14 residues. Germline V CDR1 and CDR2: LGHDT, YNNKEL (reference sequence). CDR3 sequence reads: CASSRAGGRTEAFF. CDR3 DNA sequence: TGTGCCAGCAGCCGTGCAGGTGGTAGGACTGAAGCTTTCTTT.

V and J are TRBV10-2 and TRBJ1-5, with a possible D match to TRBD1 (6 bases). Trimming took 0 bases from V and 6 from J, leaving 18 bases between them. Germline CDR1 WSHSY, CDR2 SAAADI. This CDR3 has 17 amino acids. The CDR3 region has the DNA TGCGCCAGCAGTGAGTCGGGTGGGGGCGCGAGTCCTCAGCCCCAGCATTTT. Residues: CASSESGGGASPQPQHF.

The J gene is TRBJ1-1, the V gene TRBV9; TRBD1 matches 7 bases. The CDR3 runs to 15 residues. In germline, CDR1 is SGDLS, CDR2 YYNGEE. V lost 0 bases, J lost 6 bases, and 8 bases stayed unmatched. The CDR3 protein is CASSVADIRGSEAFF. CDR3 coding DNA: TGTGCCAGCAGCGTAGCCGACATCAGGGGGTCTGAAGCTTTCTTT.

V usage is TRBV2 and J usage is TRBJ1-6, with a weak D call TRBD1 (5 bases). This CDR3 is built from 14 residues. V gave up 6 bases and J gave up 6 bases, with 12 bases separating them. CDR1 is SNHLY, CDR2 FYNNEI, per germline. The CDR3 sequence is CASRPQGLNSPLHF. CDR3 DNA: TGTGCCAGCAGGCCCCAGGGTCTTAATTCACCCCTCCACTTT.

The rearrangement joins TRBV24-1 to TRBJ2-1; D is unresolved. The V end lost 4 bases, the J end lost 7 bases, and 7 bases lay between the germline ends. From germline, CDR1 is KGHDR and CDR2 SFDVKD. The CDR3 loop spans 12 amino acids. The CDR3 is CATSEAANEQFF. CDR3 coding DNA: TGTGCCACCAGTGAGGCGGCAAATGAGCAGTTCTTC.

The chain couples TRBV25-1 to TRBJ1-2, with no clear D. CDR3 size: 14 residues. V lost 1 base, J lost 8 bases, and 14 bases lay in between. CDR1 MGHDK and CDR2 SYGVNS come from the germline V gene. CDR3 nucleotide sequence: TGTGCCAGCAGTGAATCTGGCCGCCTGGAGGGCTACACCTTC. Its protein is CASSESGRLEGYTF.

This clone is a singleton in its sample. The chain combines TRBV9 with TRBJ1-6, with D possibly being TRBD1 (5 bases). V gave up 2 bases and J gave up 8 bases, with 5 bases separating them. Germline V CDR1 and CDR2: SGDLS, YYNGEE. This CDR3 is 12 amino acids long. Written as DNA, the CDR3 is TGTGCCAGCAGCGTGACAGATTCACCCCTCCACTTT. This encodes CASSVTDSPLHF.

This clone was found once. The chain is built from TRBV7-8 and TRBJ1-5, with unresolved D. CDR1 is SGHVS, CDR2 FQNEAQ, per germline. V dropped 4 bases and J dropped 7 bases, with 14 bases sitting between them. The CDR3 has 14 residues. In DNA, the CDR3 is TGTGCCAGCAGCTCTGTCTACCTAGGCCAGCCCCAGCATTTT. Its protein is CASSSVYLGQPQHF.

This chain uses TRBV25-1 with TRBJ1-1; 7 nucleotides line up with TRBD1. The CDR3 extends over 14 amino acids. The trim removed 5 bases at V and 1 base at J, leaving 4 bases unmatched. Germline CDR1 and CDR2: MGHDK and SYGVNS. CDR3 DNA: TGTGCCAGCAGTTGGGCAGGGGGGAACACTGAAGCTTTCTTT. This gives the protein CASSWAGGNTEAFF.

The gene calls are TRBV6-5 and TRBJ1-5; D is ambiguous. The CDR3 is made up of 13 amino acids. The germline gives CDR1 MNHEY, CDR2 SVGAGI. V lost 6 bases to trimming and J lost 4 bases, with 10 bases between them. Here the CDR3 DNA reads TGTGCCAGCAGACCCTCGGGGAATCAGCCCCAGCATTTT. The encoded protein is CASRPSGNQPQHF.